Presented here are 23 T cell receptor beta chains from one specimen sequenced in a study of T cells expressing NK-cell markers. TCRdb re-analyzed the 5' RACE reads; it lists each CDR3 protein once, without DNA. The table lists about half a million distinct CDR3 sequences. The sequenced sample consisted of blood T cells: a sorted CD56 or NKG2C T cell subset, CD4+ or CD8+ T cells, or bulk PBMC T cells (not recorded which). The receptors derive from a woman aged 50 to 65 in good health.

The chain joins TRBV11-2 to TRBJ1-1; the TRBD1 assignment by TCRdb is unverifiable without DNA. CDR1 and CDR2 from the germline V gene are SGHAT and FQNNGV. The CDR3 totals 15 residues. The CDR3 loop is CASSLVKGRGNEAFF.

V and J are TRBV28 and TRBJ2-4; TCRdb returns TRBD1, unconfirmable since there is no DNA. The CDR3 is 13 amino acids. Germline CDR1 and CDR2: MDHEN and SYDVKM. The CDR3 protein is CASSSGGQNIQYF.

This sequence joins TRBV11-3 and TRBJ2-2; TCRdb reports TRBD1, a call that lacks DNA to check it against. The CDR3 covers 14 residues. CDR1 and CDR2 from the germline V gene are SGHNT and YENEEA. This chain's CDR3 is CASSLSRGFGELFF.

The gene calls are TRBV24-1 and TRBJ2-7; TCRdb's D call, TRBD2, is unchecked because there is no DNA. This CDR3 is built from 16 residues. Germline lookup yields CDR1 KGHDR and CDR2 SFDVKD. The CDR3: CATSDSYSGRAGEQYF.

The chain is built from TRBV20-1 and TRBJ2-3; as DNA is missing, the TRBD2 call by TCRdb cannot be tested. In germline, CDR1 is DFQATT, CDR2 SNEGSKA (reference sequence). CDR3 length: 15 residues. The CDR3 here is CSARGSGRRSDTQYF.

The J gene is TRBJ2-3, the V gene TRBV2; absent DNA, TCRdb's TRBD2 call cannot be checked. The CDR3 is 16 amino acids. Germline CDR1 is SNHLY and CDR2 is FYNNEI. CDR3 sequence reads: CASSDHLAGVADTQYF.

The V and J genes are TRBV5-1 and TRBJ2-2. Per the germline V gene, CDR1 is SGHRS and CDR2 is YFSETQ. CDR3 length equals 14 residues. CDR3 residues: CASSRRLNTGELFF.

The V call is TRBV12-3 or TRBV12-4, the J call TRBJ2-5; TCRdb's D call, TRBD2, is unchecked because there is no DNA. CDR3 length: 12 amino acids. CDR3 in amino acids: CASSRTSGPQYF.

V is TRBV30 and J is TRBJ2-2; no DNA is available, so the TRBD1 call from TCRdb remains unchecked. Germline CDR1 and CDR2: GTSNPN and SVGIG (reference sequence). The CDR3 runs 13 residues. CDR3 sequence: CAWIQGDTGELFF.

The rearrangement links TRBV5-1 to TRBJ2-5; the TRBD2 assignment by TCRdb is unverifiable without DNA. This CDR3 comprises 15 residues. Germline loops: CDR1 SGHRS, CDR2 YFSETQ. The CDR3 protein is CASSRVTSASATQYF. Full variable domain (outside the CDR3, taken from reference TRBV5-1 and TRBJ2-5): KAGVTQTPRYLIKTRGQQVTLSCSPISGHRSVSWYQQTPGQGLQFLFEYFSETQRNKGNFPGRFSGRQFSNSRSEMNVSTLELGDSALYLCASSRVTSASATQYFGPGTRLLVL.

The rearrangement joins TRBV5-6 to TRBJ2-5; TCRdb indicates TRBD2, and absent DNA this call remains unverified. Germline V gene data show CDR1 as SGHDT and CDR2 as YYEEEE. The CDR3 length is 18 residues. This chain's CDR3 is CASSLGGTSGANQETQYF. The full variable domain, completed using reference TRBV5-6 and TRBJ2-5, is DAGVTQSPTHLIKTRGQQVTLRCSPKSGHDTVSWYQQALGQGPQFIFQYYEEEERQRGNFPDRFSGHQFPNYSSELNVNALLLGDSALYLCASSLGGTSGANQETQYFGPGTRLLVL.

This chain joins TRBV4-2 and TRBJ2-5; as DNA is missing, the TRBD2 call by TCRdb cannot be tested. The CDR3 is 17 amino acids. The germline V gene has CDR1 LGHNA and CDR2 YNFKEQ. The CDR3: CASSQDGGSGIQETQYF.

The rearrangement links TRBV5-1 to TRBJ1-5; the D call of TRBD1 rests on TCRdb alone, since no DNA is present to check it. The CDR3 is made up of 13 amino acids. Germline CDR1 and CDR2: SGHRS and YFSETQ. This CDR3 is CASSLVGSGPQHF.

The rearrangement uses TRBV28 and TRBJ1-2; with no DNA, the TCRdb D assignment of TRBD1 cannot be verified. Germline-derived CDR1 and CDR2 are MDHEN and SYDVKM. This CDR3 comprises 13 residues. The CDR3 spells CASRKTGGGGYTF.

This chain links TRBV5-1 with TRBJ2-1. This CDR3 contains 16 residues. CDR1 is SGHRS, CDR2 YFSETQ, per germline. CDR3 protein: CASSLVPGVADNEQFF. Drawing the rest from reference TRBV5-1 and TRBJ2-1, the complete variable domain is KAGVTQTPRYLIKTRGQQVTLSCSPISGHRSVSWYQQTPGQGLQFLFEYFSETQRNKGNFPGRFSGRQFSNSRSEMNVSTLELGDSALYLCASSLVPGVADNEQFFGPGTRLTVL.

This sequence joins TRBV20-1 and TRBJ1-4; TCRdb's D call, TRBD1, is unchecked because there is no DNA. This CDR3 has 14 amino acids. Germline assignment: CDR1 DFQATT and CDR2 SNEGSKA (reference sequence). This CDR3 reads CSARELGANEKLFF.

This CDR3 reads CASISGVRTDTQYF. The chain employs TRBV7-9 and TRBJ2-3; TCRdb gives TRBD1 as the D gene, but with no DNA this cannot be confirmed. The CDR3 is 14 residues long. The germline CDR1 and CDR2 sequences are SEHNR and FQNEAQ (reference sequence). Filled out from reference TRBV7-9 and TRBJ2-3, the complete variable domain reads DTGVSQNPRHKITKRGQNVTFRCDPISEHNRLYWYRQTLGQGPEFLTYFQNEAQLEKSRLLSDRFSAERPKGSFSTLEIQRTEQGDSAMYLCASISGVRTDTQYFGPGTRLTVL.

The J gene is TRBJ1-2, the V gene TRBV5-1. CDR1 and CDR2 (germline): SGHRS, YFSETQ. The CDR3 runs to 14 residues. CDR3: CASSLGRTIAGYTF.

The chain uses TRBV7-8 and TRBJ2-7; without DNA, the TCRdb call of TRBD2 cannot be checked. The CDR3 consists of 16 residues. From germline, CDR1 is SGHVS and CDR2 FQNEAQ. The CDR3 protein is CASSLVYPPGKNEQYF.

The CDR3 protein is CSARYTASLAKNIQYF. This chain joins TRBV20-1 and TRBJ2-4. This CDR3 comprises 16 residues. Germline loops: CDR1 DFQATT, CDR2 SNEGSKA (reference sequence).

The CDR3 loop is CASSTVTDRLHAFF. This chain links TRBV25-1 with TRBJ2-1; there is no DNA to check the TCRdb D call of TRBD1. The CDR3 has 14 residues. CDR1 and CDR2 from the germline V gene are MGHDK and SYGVNS.

J is TRBJ1-2 and V is TRBV12-3 or TRBV12-4; TCRdb reports TRBD1, a call that lacks DNA to check it against. CDR3 length equals 16 residues. Here the CDR3 reads CASSPGQGRRNYGYTF.

V and J are TRBV7-8 and TRBJ1-6; TCRdb indicates TRBD1, and absent DNA this call remains unverified. This CDR3 region has 15 residues. Germline assignment: CDR1 SGHVS and CDR2 FQNEAQ. The CDR3 sequence is CASSLRGQGDSPLHF.